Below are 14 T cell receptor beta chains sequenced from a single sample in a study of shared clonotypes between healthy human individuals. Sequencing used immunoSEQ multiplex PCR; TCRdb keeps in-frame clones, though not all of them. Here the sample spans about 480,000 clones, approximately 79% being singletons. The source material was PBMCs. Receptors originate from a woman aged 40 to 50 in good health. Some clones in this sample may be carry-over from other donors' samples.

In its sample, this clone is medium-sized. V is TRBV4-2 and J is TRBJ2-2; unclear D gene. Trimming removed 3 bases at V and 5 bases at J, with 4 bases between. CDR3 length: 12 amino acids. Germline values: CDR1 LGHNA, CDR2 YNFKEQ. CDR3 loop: CASSQGTGELFF. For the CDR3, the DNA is TGTGCCAGCAGCCAGGGGACCGGGGAGCTGTTTTTT.

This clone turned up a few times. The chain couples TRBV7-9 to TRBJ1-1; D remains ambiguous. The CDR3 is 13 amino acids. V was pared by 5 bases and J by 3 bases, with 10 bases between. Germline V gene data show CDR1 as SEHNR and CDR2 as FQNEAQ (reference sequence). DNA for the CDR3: TGTGCCAGCAGCCAGAGTGTGGACACTGAAGCTTTCTTT. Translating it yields CASSQSVDTEAFF.

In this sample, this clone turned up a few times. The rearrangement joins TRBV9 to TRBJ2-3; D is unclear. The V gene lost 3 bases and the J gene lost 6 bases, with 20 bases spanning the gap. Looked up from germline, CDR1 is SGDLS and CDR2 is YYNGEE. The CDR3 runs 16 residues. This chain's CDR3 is CASSAGLSDPLDTQYF. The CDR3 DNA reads TGTGCCAGCAGCGCCGGCCTAAGTGACCCTTTGGATACGCAGTATTTT.

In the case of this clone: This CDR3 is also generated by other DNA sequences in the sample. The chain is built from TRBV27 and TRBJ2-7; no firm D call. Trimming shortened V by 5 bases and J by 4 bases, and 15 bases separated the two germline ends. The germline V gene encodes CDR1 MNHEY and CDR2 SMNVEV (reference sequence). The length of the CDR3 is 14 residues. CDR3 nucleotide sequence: TGTGCCAGCAGTCTAGGACGACGGAATTACGAGCAGTACTTC. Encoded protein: CASSLGRRNYEQYF.

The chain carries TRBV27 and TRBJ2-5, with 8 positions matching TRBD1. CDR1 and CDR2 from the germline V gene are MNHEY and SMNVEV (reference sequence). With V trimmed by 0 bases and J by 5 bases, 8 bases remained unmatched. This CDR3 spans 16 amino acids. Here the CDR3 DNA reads TGTGCCAGCAGTTTATCACCCCGGACAGGGTCGGAGACCCAGTACTTC. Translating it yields CASSLSPRTGSETQYF.

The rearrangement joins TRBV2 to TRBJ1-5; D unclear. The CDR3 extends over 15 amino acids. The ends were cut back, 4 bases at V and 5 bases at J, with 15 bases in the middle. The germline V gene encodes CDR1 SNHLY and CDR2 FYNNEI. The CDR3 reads CASSVLPVRDQPQHF. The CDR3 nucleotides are TGTGCCAGCAGTGTATTACCGGTTCGCGATCAGCCCCAGCATTTT.

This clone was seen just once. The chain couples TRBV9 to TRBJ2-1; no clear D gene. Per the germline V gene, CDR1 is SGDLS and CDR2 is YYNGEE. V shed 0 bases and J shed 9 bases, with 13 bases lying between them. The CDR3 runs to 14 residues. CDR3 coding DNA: TGTGCCAGCAGCGTAGAGGCCCTCCCTGGTGAGCAGTTCTTC. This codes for CASSVEALPGEQFF.

The DNA of the CDR3 is TGTGCCAGCAGCGGCACAGGTTTTGACATTCAGTACTTC. It yields the protein CASSGTGFDIQYF. This chain connects TRBV7-9 to TRBJ2-4; tentative D call: TRBD1 (5 bases). V was cut by 5 bases and J by 8 bases, with 13 bases left in between. The CDR3 totals 13 residues. Looked up from germline, CDR1 is SEHNR and CDR2 is FQNEAQ (reference sequence).

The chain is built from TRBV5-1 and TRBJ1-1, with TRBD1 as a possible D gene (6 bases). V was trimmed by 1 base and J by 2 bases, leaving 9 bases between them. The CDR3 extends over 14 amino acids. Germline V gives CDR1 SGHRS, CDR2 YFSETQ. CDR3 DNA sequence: TGCGCCAGCAGCTTGTGGGACACTAACACTGAAGCTTTCTTT. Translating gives CASSLWDTNTEAFF. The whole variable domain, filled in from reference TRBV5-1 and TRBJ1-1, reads KAGVTQTPRYLIKTRGQQVTLSCSPISGHRSVSWYQQTPGQGLQFLFEYFSETQRNKGNFPGRFSGRQFSNSRSEMNVSTLELGDSALYLCASSLWDTNTEAFFGQGTRLTVV.

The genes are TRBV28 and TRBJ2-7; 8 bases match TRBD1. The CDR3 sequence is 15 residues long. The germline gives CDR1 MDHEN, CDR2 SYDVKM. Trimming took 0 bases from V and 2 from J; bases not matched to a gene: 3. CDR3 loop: CASSLWGDRTYEQYF. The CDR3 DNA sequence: TGTGCCAGCAGTTTATGGGGGGACAGGACCTACGAGCAGTACTTC.

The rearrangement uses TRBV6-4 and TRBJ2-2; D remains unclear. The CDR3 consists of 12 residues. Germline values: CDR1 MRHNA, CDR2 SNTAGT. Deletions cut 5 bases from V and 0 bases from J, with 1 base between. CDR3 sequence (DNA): TGTGCCAGCAGTCCGAACACCGGGGAGCTGTTTTTT. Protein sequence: CASSPNTGELFF.

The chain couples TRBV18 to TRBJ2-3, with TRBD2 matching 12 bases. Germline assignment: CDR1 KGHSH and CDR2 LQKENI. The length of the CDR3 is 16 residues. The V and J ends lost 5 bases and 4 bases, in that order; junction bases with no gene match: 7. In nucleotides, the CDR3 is TGTGCCAGCTCAGTTCTAGCGGGAGGGCCCTCAGATACGCAGTATTTT. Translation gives CASSVLAGGPSDTQYF.

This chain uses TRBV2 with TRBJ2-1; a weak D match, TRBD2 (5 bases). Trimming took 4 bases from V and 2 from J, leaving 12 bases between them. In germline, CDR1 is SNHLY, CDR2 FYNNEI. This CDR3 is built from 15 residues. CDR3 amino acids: CASSVTLATYNEQFF. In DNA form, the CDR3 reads TGTGCCAGCAGTGTTACTCTAGCTACCTACAATGAGCAGTTCTTC.

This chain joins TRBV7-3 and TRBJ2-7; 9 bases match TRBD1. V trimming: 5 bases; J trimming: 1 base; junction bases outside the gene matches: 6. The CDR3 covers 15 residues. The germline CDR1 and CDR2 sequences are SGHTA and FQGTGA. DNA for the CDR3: TGTGCCAGCAGCCTTGGACAGGGGTTATCCTACGAGCAGTACTTC. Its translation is CASSLGQGLSYEQYF.